Listed here are 6 T cell receptor beta chains from one sample, sequenced in a study of T cell responses to AZD1222 COVID-19 vaccine. TCRdb's copy holds only in-frame clones and misses some; the assay was immunoSEQ multiplex PCR. This table has about 160,000 clones, 88% appearing once. The sample consisted of peripheral blood, taken on day 0 of AZD1222 vaccination. The receptors were sampled from an adult in good health.

This chain links TRBV5-4 with TRBJ2-5, with D hard to call. Germline values: CDR1 SGHNT, CDR2 YYREEE (reference sequence). This CDR3 has 14 residues. Trimming stripped 0 bases from V and 5 bases from J, with 11 bases between. CDR3 protein: CASSLGASRETQYF. The CDR3 DNA sequence: TGTGCCAGCAGCTTGGGGGCATCCCGGGAGACCCAGTACTTC.

The chain links TRBV19 to TRBJ1-2; unclear D gene. Germline V gene lookup returns CDR1 LNHDA and CDR2 SQIVND (reference sequence). The V end was cut by 5 bases, the J end by 0 bases, with 13 bases between. The CDR3 runs to 15 residues. The CDR3 region is CASSEGRRANYGYTF. Written as DNA, the CDR3 is TGTGCCAGTAGTGAAGGGCGGAGGGCTAACTATGGCTACACCTTC.

The gene calls are TRBV18 and TRBJ1-2, with D perhaps TRBD1 (6 bases). The germline V gene encodes CDR1 KGHSH and CDR2 LQKENI. CDR3 length: 15 amino acids. V was cut by 3 bases and J by 3 bases, with 14 bases left in between. The CDR3 region is CASSPGRTGYYGYTF. The CDR3 bases are TGTGCCAGCTCACCGGGTCGAACAGGGTACTATGGCTACACCTTC.

This chain joins TRBV5-1 and TRBJ2-3; 7 bases are a match to TRBD2. Germline V gene lookup returns CDR1 SGHRS and CDR2 YFSETQ. V gave up 0 bases and J gave up 4 bases; unmatched junction bases: 5. The CDR3 extends over 15 amino acids. In DNA form, the CDR3 reads TGCGCCAGCAGCTTGGTACTAGCGATGGCAGATACGCAGTATTTT. Its protein product is CASSLVLAMADTQYF. The variable domain in full, with the rest retrieved from reference TRBV5-1 and TRBJ2-3, is KAGVTQTPRYLIKTRGQQVTLSCSPISGHRSVSWYQQTPGQGLQFLFEYFSETQRNKGNFPGRFSGRQFSNSRSEMNVSTLELGDSALYLCASSLVLAMADTQYFGPGTRLTVL.

The chain recombines TRBV10-3 with TRBJ2-2, with D perhaps TRBD1 or TRBD2 (5 bases each). Trimming removed 10 bases at V and 4 bases at J, with 10 bases between. The CDR3 loop spans 12 amino acids. Germline-derived CDR1 and CDR2 are ENHRY and SYGVKD. The CDR3 coding sequence is TGTGCCACTAAGAGGGGCACCGGGGAGCTGTTTTTT. It codes for CATKRGTGELFF.

This clone was seen only a few times. One end of the junction varies from germline; a read error may be responsible. The genes are TRBV20-1 and TRBJ2-7; D ambiguous. The CDR3 contains 11 residues. The germline V gene has CDR1 DFQATT and CDR2 SNEGSKA (reference sequence). CDR3 sequence reads: CSAGLLGQIVF. For the CDR3, the DNA is TGCAGTGCTGGGCTATTAGGCCAAATAGTCTTC.